Listed below are T cell receptor beta chains from one sample, sequenced in a study of blood T cell repertoires in COVID-19. Libraries were prepared by immunoSEQ multiplex PCR; TCRdb keeps only in-frame clonotypes and omits some of them. The repertoire holds approximately 300,000 clones, with over 90% as singletons. Sequenced material: PBMCs or T cells enriched from blood (not recorded which). The origin of the receptors is a woman younger than 45 who had been exposed to COVID-19. Each CDR3 is given with its conserved first and last residue. The order of the fields is J gene, clone size, V gene, D gene, CDR3 DNA, CDR3 protein. A D gene is named only where the DNA matches it firmly. For some rows the clone size is stated as once, few or many, or as a class when expanded; others skip it.

J: TRBJ2-1; size: -; V: TRBV3-1/TRBV3-2; D: -; DNA: TGTGCCAGCAGCCAAGATTATAATTACAATGAGCAGTTCTTC; CDR3: CASSQDYNYNEQFF
J: TRBJ1-5; size: -; V: TRBV7-2; D: -; DNA: TGTGCCAGCAGCTTATCGGACCGGACTAATCAGCCCCAGCATTTT; CDR3: CASSLSDRTNQPQHF
J: TRBJ1-5; size: once; V: TRBV2; D: TRBD1; DNA: TGTGCCAGCAGTGGGGACAGGGGGTGGGCTCAGCCCCAGCATTTT; CDR3: CASSGDRGWAQPQHF
J: TRBJ2-4; size: -; V: TRBV9; D: -; DNA: TGTGCCAGCAGCGTAGAGGCAGGGTGGACCAAAAACATTCAGTACTTC; CDR3: CASSVEAGWTKNIQYF
J: TRBJ2-5; size: -; V: TRBV6-5; D: -; DNA: TGTGCCAGCAGTAGATCGACAGCCCGTCCAGAGACCCAGTACTTC; CDR3: CASSRSTARPETQYF
J: TRBJ2-7; size: once; V: TRBV10-3; D: -; DNA: TGTGCCATCAGTGAGTCGATGGCAGAACAGTACTTC; CDR3: CAISESMAEQYF
J: TRBJ1-2; size: -; V: TRBV7-2; D: -; DNA: TGTGCCAGCAGCCCGGGTACCGGCTACACCTTC; CDR3: CASSPGTGYTF
J: TRBJ2-7; size: -; V: TRBV7-3; D: TRBD2; DNA: TGTGCCAGCAGCTTAACCCGGACTAGCGGGTCCTACGAGCAGTACTTC; CDR3: CASSLTRTSGSYEQYF
J: TRBJ2-7; size: -; V: TRBV2; D: TRBD1; DNA: TGTGCCAGCAGTACGACAGGGCCCTACGAGCAGTACTTC; CDR3: CASSTTGPYEQYF
J: TRBJ2-2; size: -; V: TRBV5-1; D: -; DNA: TGCGCCAGCAGCTTGAATCTGGGGGGGCCGTTCACCGGGGAGCTGTTTTTT; CDR3: CASSLNLGGPFTGELFF
J: TRBJ2-7; size: -; V: TRBV19; D: TRBD1; DNA: TGTGCCAGTAGTATAGGGACAGGGGGCTACTACGAGCAGTACTTC; CDR3: CASSIGTGGYYEQYF
J: TRBJ1-2; size: -; V: TRBV25-1; D: TRBD1; DNA: TGTGCCAGCAGAGGGACAGGGTTGGATGGCTACACCTTC; CDR3: CASRGTGLDGYTF
J: TRBJ1-5; size: -; V: TRBV4-3; D: -; DNA: TGCGCCAGCAGCCAAGAAAGTGCGGCAGGGGTTCAGCCCCAGCATTTT; CDR3: CASSQESAAGVQPQHF
J: TRBJ1-2; size: once; V: TRBV11-2; D: TRBD1; DNA: TGTGCCAGCAGCTCAAGTAGGACAGGGGGCGCGGTAACCTATGGCTACACCTTC; CDR3: CASSSSRTGGAVTYGYTF
J: TRBJ1-1; size: -; V: TRBV7-3; D: TRBD1; DNA: TGTGCCAGCAGCCCCGGACAGGGTAACACTGAAGCTTTCTTT; CDR3: CASSPGQGNTEAFF
J: TRBJ2-7; size: -; V: TRBV19; D: TRBD1; DNA: TGTGCCAGTAGCCCACAGGGGCCCTGGGACGAGCAGTACTTC; CDR3: CASSPQGPWDEQYF
J: TRBJ1-1; size: -; V: TRBV4-1; D: TRBD1; DNA: TGCGCCAGCAGCCACGGACAGGGTACTTCCTCACCTGAAGCTTTCTTT; CDR3: CASSHGQGTSSPEAFF
J: TRBJ1-5; size: -; V: TRBV5-1; D: TRBD1; DNA: TGCGCCAGCAGCACAGGGGTTAGCAATCAGCCCCAGCATTTT; CDR3: CASSTGVSNQPQHF
J: TRBJ2-6; size: -; V: TRBV2; D: -; DNA: TGTGCCACCCAACTCCGTAGCTCTGGGGCCAACGTCCTGACTTTC; CDR3: CATQLRSSGANVLTF
J: TRBJ2-7; size: -; V: TRBV27; D: -; DNA: TGTGCCAGCAGTTTATTGGCAGGGAACGAGCAGTACTTC; CDR3: CASSLLAGNEQYF
J: TRBJ1-1; size: -; V: TRBV12-3/TRBV12-4; D: TRBD1; DNA: TGTGCCAGCAGTACAGGGGGCACCTTGGAGGCTTTCTTT; CDR3: CASSTGGTLEAFF
J: TRBJ1-4; size: -; V: TRBV5-8; D: TRBD1; DNA: TGTGCCAGCAGCTTTTGGACAGGGACTAATGAAAAACTGTTTTTT; CDR3: CASSFWTGTNEKLFF
J: TRBJ2-1; size: once; V: TRBV19; D: TRBD1; DNA: TGTGCCAGTAGTACCTTCGGGACAGGGAGCTCCTACAATGAGCAGTTCTTC; CDR3: CASSTFGTGSSYNEQFF
J: TRBJ2-7; size: -; V: TRBV6-4; D: -; DNA: TGTGCCAGCAGACGAGACTCCTACGAGCAGTACTTC; CDR3: CASRRDSYEQYF
J: TRBJ1-2; size: -; V: TRBV7-3; D: TRBD1; DNA: TGTGCCAGCAGCGAAGGACAGGGGACCCTTCTTGATGGCTACACCTTC; CDR3: CASSEGQGTLLDGYTF
J: TRBJ2-5; size: -; V: TRBV9; D: -; DNA: TGTGCCAGCAGTGCAATGGCGGGGATCCAAGAGACCCAGTACTTC; CDR3: CASSAMAGIQETQYF
J: TRBJ2-5; size: -; V: TRBV4-1; D: -; DNA: TGCGCCAGCAGCCAAGAACTACGGGAAGAGACCCAGTACTTC; CDR3: CASSQELREETQYF
J: TRBJ1-2; size: -; V: TRBV7-8; D: -; DNA: TGTGCCAGCACAAGACTGAACTATGGCTACACCTTC; CDR3: CASTRLNYGYTF
J: TRBJ2-5; size: -; V: TRBV4-2; D: TRBD2; DNA: TGTGCCAGCAGCCAACCCCGACAGAGCGGGGGTCCAGAGACCCAGTACTTC; CDR3: CASSQPRQSGGPETQYF
J: TRBJ1-2; size: -; V: TRBV5-4; D: -; DNA: TGTGCCAGCAGCTTGGCTGGGAGCGGCTATGGCTACACCTTC; CDR3: CASSLAGSGYGYTF
J: TRBJ2-1; size: -; V: TRBV25-1; D: TRBD2; DNA: TGTGCCAGCAGTGAGCCTTCGGGCGGGGGTCGTAAAAAGCAGTTCTTC; CDR3: CASSEPSGGGRKKQFF
J: TRBJ1-4; size: -; V: TRBV7-6; D: -; DNA: TGTGCCAGCAGACAATCTACAGGGCAGGGAGACGAAAAACTGTTTTTT; CDR3: CASRQSTGQGDEKLFF
J: TRBJ1-2; size: -; V: TRBV6-4; D: -; DNA: TGTGCCAGCAGTGAAAAGGGGCGCTATGGCTACACCTTC; CDR3: CASSEKGRYGYTF
J: TRBJ1-3; size: -; V: TRBV29-1; D: -; DNA: TGCAGCGTTGAACTGGCAGGGCATTTGAGAAACACCATATATTTT; CDR3: CSVELAGHLRNTIYF
J: TRBJ1-1; size: once; V: TRBV29-1; D: -; DNA: TGCAGCGTTACGAGTGGCACTGAAGCTTTCTTT; CDR3: CSVTSGTEAFF
J: TRBJ2-1; size: -; V: TRBV24-1; D: TRBD2; DNA: TGTGCCACCAGTGATACTAGCGGGGAACCCTACAATGAGCAGTTCTTC; CDR3: CATSDTSGEPYNEQFF
J: TRBJ2-7; size: once; V: TRBV18; D: -; DNA: TGTGCCAGCTCACCACAAGTAGGGAGCTCCTACGAGCAGTACTTC; CDR3: CASSPQVGSSYEQYF
J: TRBJ2-7; size: -; V: TRBV6-5; D: -; DNA: TGTGCCAGCATCAAAGCCAGGGTTTTTCACGAGCAGTACTTC; CDR3: CASIKARVFHEQYF
J: TRBJ2-2; size: -; V: TRBV9; D: -; DNA: TGTGCCAGCAGCGTAGAGAATAGCCCCGGGGAGCTGTTTTTT; CDR3: CASSVENSPGELFF
J: TRBJ1-2; size: -; V: TRBV12-3/TRBV12-4; D: -; DNA: TGTGCCAGCAGTTTAGGGGCGAACTATGGCTACACCTTC; CDR3: CASSLGANYGYTF
J: TRBJ2-7; size: -; V: TRBV6-5; D: -; DNA: TGTGCCAGCTGCCTCGCGCGGGCTTACTACGAGCAGTACTTC; CDR3: CASCLARAYYEQYF
J: TRBJ2-3; size: -; V: TRBV6-4; D: TRBD2; DNA: TGTGCCAGCAGTGACGAGGCTAGCGGGGGCACAGATACGCAGTATTTT; CDR3: CASSDEASGGTDTQYF
J: TRBJ1-2; size: -; V: TRBV4-3; D: -; DNA: TGCGCCAGCAGCTTAAAGACAGATAACTATGGCTACACCTTC; CDR3: CASSLKTDNYGYTF
J: TRBJ1-1; size: -; V: TRBV29-1; D: -; DNA: TGCAGCCTACGCAGGGTCATGAACACTGAAGCTTTCTTT; CDR3: CSLRRVMNTEAFF
J: TRBJ2-3; size: -; V: TRBV7-8; D: -; DNA: TGTGCCAGCAGCTCCAACTGGGATACGCAGTATTTT; CDR3: CASSSNWDTQYF
J: TRBJ2-5; size: -; V: TRBV4-1; D: -; DNA: TGCGCCAGCAGCCAAGAACCTTCAGGGTTTGAAGACCAAGAGACCCAGTACTTC; CDR3: CASSQEPSGFEDQETQYF
J: TRBJ2-1; size: -; V: TRBV5-4; D: -; DNA: TGTGCCAGCAGCTTGCGAGGATATGAGCAGTTCTTC; CDR3: CASSLRGYEQFF
J: TRBJ1-6; size: once; V: TRBV2; D: -; DNA: TGTGCCAGCAGGGTAGAACCCGGTTCACCCCTCCACTTT; CDR3: CASRVEPGSPLHF
J: TRBJ1-2; size: -; V: TRBV5-1; D: -; DNA: TGCGCCAGCAGCTTAGACGGACAGACAAGCCTCTCTGGCTACACCTTC; CDR3: CASSLDGQTSLSGYTF
J: TRBJ1-5; size: medium-sized; V: TRBV7-8; D: TRBD1; DNA: TGTGCCAGCAGCTTAGCGGCCAGGGGGCTCAATCAGCCCCAGCATTTT; CDR3: CASSLAARGLNQPQHF
J: TRBJ1-4; size: once; V: TRBV7-6; D: TRBD1; DNA: TGTGCCAGCAGCCGAGACGGACAGGGCAGGGAAAAACTGTTTTTT; CDR3: CASSRDGQGREKLFF
J: TRBJ2-3; size: -; V: TRBV6-6; D: -; DNA: TGTGCCAGCAGTTACTCGCGGAGGTTAGATACGCAGTATTTT; CDR3: CASSYSRRLDTQYF
J: TRBJ1-2; size: -; V: TRBV5-1; D: -; DNA: TGCGCCAGCAGCTTGGACAGGGAAGGCTACACCTTC; CDR3: CASSLDREGYTF
J: TRBJ1-2; size: -; V: TRBV5-1; D: -; DNA: TGCGCCAGCAGCTTCAACAGGGATTATAATGGCTACACCTTC; CDR3: CASSFNRDYNGYTF